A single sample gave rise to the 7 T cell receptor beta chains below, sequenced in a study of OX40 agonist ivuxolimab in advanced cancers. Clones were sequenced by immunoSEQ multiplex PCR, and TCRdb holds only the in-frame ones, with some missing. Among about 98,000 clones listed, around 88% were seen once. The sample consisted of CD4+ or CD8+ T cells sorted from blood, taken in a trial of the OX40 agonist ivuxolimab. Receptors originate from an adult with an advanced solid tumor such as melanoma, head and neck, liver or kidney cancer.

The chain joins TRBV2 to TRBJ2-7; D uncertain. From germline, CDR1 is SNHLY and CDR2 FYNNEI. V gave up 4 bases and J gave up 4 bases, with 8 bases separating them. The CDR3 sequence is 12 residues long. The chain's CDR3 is CASSAEIYEQYF. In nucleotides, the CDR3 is TGTGCCAGCAGTGCTGAGATATACGAGCAGTACTTC.

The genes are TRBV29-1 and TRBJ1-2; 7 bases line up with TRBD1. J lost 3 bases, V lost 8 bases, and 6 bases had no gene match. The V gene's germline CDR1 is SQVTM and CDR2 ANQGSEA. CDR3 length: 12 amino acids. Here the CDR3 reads CSSRQGDYGYTF. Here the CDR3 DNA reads TGCAGCTCACGACAGGGTGACTATGGCTACACCTTC.

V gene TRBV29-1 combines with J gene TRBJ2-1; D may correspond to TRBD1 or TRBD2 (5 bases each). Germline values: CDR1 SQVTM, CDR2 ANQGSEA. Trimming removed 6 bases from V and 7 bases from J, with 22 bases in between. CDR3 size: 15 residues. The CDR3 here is CSVAPSGAGGNEQFF. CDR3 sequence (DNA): TGCAGCGTCGCGCCCTCCGGGGCAGGTGGAAATGAGCAGTTCTTC.

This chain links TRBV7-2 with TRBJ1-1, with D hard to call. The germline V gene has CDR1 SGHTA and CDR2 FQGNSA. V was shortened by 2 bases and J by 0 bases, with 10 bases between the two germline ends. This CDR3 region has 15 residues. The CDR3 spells CASSLSLGLNTEAFF. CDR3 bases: TGTGCCAGCAGCTTAAGTTTAGGGCTGAACACTGAAGCTTTCTTT.

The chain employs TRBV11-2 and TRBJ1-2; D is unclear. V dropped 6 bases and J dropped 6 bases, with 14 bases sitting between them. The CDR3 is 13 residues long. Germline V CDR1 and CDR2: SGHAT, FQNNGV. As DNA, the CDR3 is TGTGCCAGCAGAGCGACTAGGTTGGATGGCTACACCTTC. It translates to CASRATRLDGYTF.

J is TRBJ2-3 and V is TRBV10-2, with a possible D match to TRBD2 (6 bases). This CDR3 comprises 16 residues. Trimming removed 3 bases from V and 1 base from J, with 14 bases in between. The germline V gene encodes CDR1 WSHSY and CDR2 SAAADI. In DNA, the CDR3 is TGCGCCAGCAGTGAAAAGAAGTGGGGGGGCACAGATACGCAGTATTTT. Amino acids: CASSEKKWGGTDTQYF.

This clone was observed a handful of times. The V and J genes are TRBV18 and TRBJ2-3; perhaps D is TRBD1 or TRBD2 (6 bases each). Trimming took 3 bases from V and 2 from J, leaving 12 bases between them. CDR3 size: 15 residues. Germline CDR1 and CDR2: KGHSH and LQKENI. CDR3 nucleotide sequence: TGTGCCAGCTCACCGGGGGGCCCGATCACAGATACGCAGTATTTT. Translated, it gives CASSPGGPITDTQYF.